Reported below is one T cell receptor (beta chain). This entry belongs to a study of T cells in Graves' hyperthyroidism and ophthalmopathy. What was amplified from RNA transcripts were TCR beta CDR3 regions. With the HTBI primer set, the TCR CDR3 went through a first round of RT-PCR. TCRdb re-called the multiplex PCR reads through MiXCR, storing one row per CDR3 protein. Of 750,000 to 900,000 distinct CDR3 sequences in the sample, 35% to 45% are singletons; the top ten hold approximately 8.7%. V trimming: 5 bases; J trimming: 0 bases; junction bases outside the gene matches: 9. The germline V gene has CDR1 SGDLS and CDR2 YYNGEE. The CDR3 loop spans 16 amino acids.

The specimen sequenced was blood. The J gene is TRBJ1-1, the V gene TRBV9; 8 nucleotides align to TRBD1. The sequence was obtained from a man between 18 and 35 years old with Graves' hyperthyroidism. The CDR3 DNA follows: TGTGCCAGCAGTAAGGGACAGGCGGGGATGAACACTGAAGCTTTCTTT. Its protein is CASSKGQAGMNTEAFF.